This record looks at one T cell receptor (beta chain) sequence and its context. No antigen is known for it. The sample originates from a study of post-analysis software for immune sequencing data. Unique-molecular-identifier-tagged TCR beta cDNA libraries were used. TCRdb itself ran the PCR reads through MiXCR, one entry per CDR3 protein. The sample contains 450,000 to 650,000 distinct CDR3 sequences, 44% of which appear only once. In germline, CDR1 is SGHTA, CDR2 FQGNSA. This CDR3 is built from 16 residues. Trimming left V 5 bases short and J 4 bases short, with 15 bases between. Study-wide points: Strong co-clustering by F measure was seen for same-batch samples. TRBV5-6, TRBV5-1 and TRBV20-1 were among a few TRBV segments more frequent in patients than controls.

The rearrangement joins TRBV7-2 to TRBJ2-6, with D hard to call. This clonotype was sampled from a girl aged 5-17 years with multiple sclerosis. The material sequenced was blood. CDR3 sequence: CASSPGPMGGANVLTF. Here the CDR3 DNA reads TGTGCCAGCAGCCCGGGCCCCATGGGAGGGGCCAACGTCCTGACTTTC.